This TCR beta chain is from a study of T-cell reconstitution after alpha-beta-depleted transplantation in children. Germline CDR1 GTSNPN, CDR2 SVGIG (reference sequence). The V and J ends lost 2 bases and 5 bases respectively, with 15 bases between them. The CDR3 is 14 residues long. Library preparation (for TCRbeta) was performed with unique molecular identifiers. TCRdb reprocessed the PCR reads with MiXCR, giving one entry per CDR3 protein. The table has some 490,000 distinct CDR3 sequences, around 13% seen once. Specimen: PBMCs from the stem cell graft donor, collected from the stem cell graft. The clonotype was recovered from a human donor who donated a stem cell graft to a child with combined immunodeficiency. V usage is TRBV30 and J usage is TRBJ1-1; D gene uncertain. The CDR3 DNA is TGTGCCTGGAGTTCTGGCAGGTCGTCTACTGAAGCTTTCTTT. It translates to CAWSSGRSSTEAFF. Complete variable domain (other parts from reference TRBV30 and TRBJ1-1): SQTIHQWPATLVQPVGSPLSLECTVEGTSNPNLYWYRQAAGRGLQLLFYSVGIGQISSEVPQNLSASRPQDRQFILSSKKLLLSDSGFYLCAWSSGRSSTEAFFGQGTRLTVV.